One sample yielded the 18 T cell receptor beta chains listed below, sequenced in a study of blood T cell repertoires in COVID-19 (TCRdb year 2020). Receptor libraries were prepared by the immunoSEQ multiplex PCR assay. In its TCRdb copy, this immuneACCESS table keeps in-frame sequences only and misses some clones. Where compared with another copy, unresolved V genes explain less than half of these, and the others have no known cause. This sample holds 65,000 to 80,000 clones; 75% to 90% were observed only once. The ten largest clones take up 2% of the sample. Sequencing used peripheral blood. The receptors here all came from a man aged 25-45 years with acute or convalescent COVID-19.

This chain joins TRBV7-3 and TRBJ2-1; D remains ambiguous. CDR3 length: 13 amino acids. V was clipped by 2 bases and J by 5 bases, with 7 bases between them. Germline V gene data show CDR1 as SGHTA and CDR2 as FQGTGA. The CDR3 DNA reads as TGTGCCAGCAGCTTAGGGCCGAACAATGAGCAGTTCTTC. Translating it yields CASSLGPNNEQFF. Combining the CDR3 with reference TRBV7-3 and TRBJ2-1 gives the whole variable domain GAGVSQTPSNKVTEKGKYVELRCDPISGHTALYWYRQSLGQGPEFLIYFQGTGAADDSGLPNDRFFAVRPEGSVSTLKIQRTERGDSAVYLCASSLGPNNEQFFGPGTRLTVL.

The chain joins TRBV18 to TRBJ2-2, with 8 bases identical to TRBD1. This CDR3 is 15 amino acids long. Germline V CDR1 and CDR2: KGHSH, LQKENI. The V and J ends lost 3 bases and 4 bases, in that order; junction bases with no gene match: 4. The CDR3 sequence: CASSPITGGTGELFF. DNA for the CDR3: TGTGCCAGCTCACCGATTACAGGGGGCACCGGGGAGCTGTTTTTT.

CDR3 sequence: CASSMLGRQGFYEQYF. DNA for the CDR3: TGTGCCAGTAGTATGCTCGGGAGACAGGGGTTTTACGAGCAGTACTTC. V is TRBV19 and J is TRBJ2-7, with 8 positions matching TRBD1. V gave up 3 bases and J gave up 4 bases; unmatched junction bases: 11. Germline loops: CDR1 LNHDA, CDR2 SQIVND (reference sequence). This CDR3 contains 16 residues.

CDR3 in DNA: TGCGCCAGCAGCCAAGATCCGGGGGATTCTGGAAACACCATATATTTT. Amino acids: CASSQDPGDSGNTIYF. The chain links TRBV4-3 to TRBJ1-3; a possible D gene is TRBD1 (5 bases). The germline gives CDR1 LGHNA, CDR2 YSLEER. Trimming stripped 0 bases from V and 1 base from J, with 10 bases between. This CDR3 comprises 16 residues.

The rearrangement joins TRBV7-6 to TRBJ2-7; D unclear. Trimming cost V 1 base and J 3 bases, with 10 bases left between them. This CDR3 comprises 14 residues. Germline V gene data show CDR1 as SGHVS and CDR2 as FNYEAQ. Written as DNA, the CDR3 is TGTGCCAGCAGCTTAGGGAGTTACCTCTACGAGCAGTACTTC. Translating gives CASSLGSYLYEQYF.

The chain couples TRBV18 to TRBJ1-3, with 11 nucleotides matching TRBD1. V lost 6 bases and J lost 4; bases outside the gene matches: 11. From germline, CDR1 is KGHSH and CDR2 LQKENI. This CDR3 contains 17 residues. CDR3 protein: CASSPTGQGANGNTIYF. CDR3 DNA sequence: TGTGCCAGCTCCCCTACAGGACAGGGGGCGAACGGAAACACCATATATTTT.

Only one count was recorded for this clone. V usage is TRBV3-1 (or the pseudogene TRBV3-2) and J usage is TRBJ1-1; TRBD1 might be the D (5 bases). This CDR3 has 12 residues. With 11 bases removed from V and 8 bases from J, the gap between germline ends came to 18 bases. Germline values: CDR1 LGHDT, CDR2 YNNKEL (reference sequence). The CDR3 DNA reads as TGTGCCGTTTCGGGGGAGGGCTTAGAAGCTTTCTTT. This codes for CAVSGEGLEAFF.

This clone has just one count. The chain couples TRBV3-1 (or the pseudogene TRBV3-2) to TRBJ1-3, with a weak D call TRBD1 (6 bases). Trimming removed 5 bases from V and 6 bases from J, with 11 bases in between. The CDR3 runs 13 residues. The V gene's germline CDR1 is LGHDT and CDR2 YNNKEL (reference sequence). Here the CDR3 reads CASSWDIENTIYF. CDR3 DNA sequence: TGTGCCAGCAGCTGGGACATTGAAAACACCATATATTTT.

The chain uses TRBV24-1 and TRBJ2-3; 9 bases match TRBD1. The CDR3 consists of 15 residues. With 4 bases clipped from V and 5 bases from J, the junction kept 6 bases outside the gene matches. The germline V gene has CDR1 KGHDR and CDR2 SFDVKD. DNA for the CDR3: TGTGCCACCAGTGACCCCGGGACAGGGAAAGATACGCAGTATTTT. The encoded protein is CATSDPGTGKDTQYF.

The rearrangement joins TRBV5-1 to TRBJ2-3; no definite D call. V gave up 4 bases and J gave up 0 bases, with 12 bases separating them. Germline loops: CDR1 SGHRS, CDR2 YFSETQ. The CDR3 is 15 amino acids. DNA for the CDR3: TGCGCCAGCAGCCGAGATTACGGGAGCACAGATACGCAGTATTTT. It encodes CASSRDYGSTDTQYF.

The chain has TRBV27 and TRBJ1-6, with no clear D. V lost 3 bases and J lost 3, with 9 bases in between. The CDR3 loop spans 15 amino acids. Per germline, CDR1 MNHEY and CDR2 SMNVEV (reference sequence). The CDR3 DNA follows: TGTGCCAGCAGTTTGAAAGCAAACTATAATTCACCCCTCCACTTT. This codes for CASSLKANYNSPLHF.

CDR3 loop: CASSEVSGSEGYTF. CDR3 sequence (DNA): TGTGCCAGCAGTGAGGTCTCGGGGTCTGAAGGCTACACCTTC. This rearrangement joins TRBV2 to TRBJ1-2; D call uncertain. The V end was cut by 3 bases, the J end by 8 bases, with 16 bases between. Germline assignment: CDR1 SNHLY and CDR2 FYNNEI. The CDR3 is made up of 14 amino acids.

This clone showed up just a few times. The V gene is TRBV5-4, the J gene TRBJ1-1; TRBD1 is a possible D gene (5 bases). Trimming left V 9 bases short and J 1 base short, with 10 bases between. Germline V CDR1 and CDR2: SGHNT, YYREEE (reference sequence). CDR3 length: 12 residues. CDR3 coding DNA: TGTGCCACCCACGGGGGGAACACTGAAGCTTTCTTT. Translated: CATHGGNTEAFF.

CDR3 protein: CASSPGLLRDTEAFF. The DNA of the CDR3 is TGTGCCAGCTCACCGGGACTCCTACGGGACACTGAAGCTTTCTTT. This chain joins TRBV18 and TRBJ1-1; D might be TRBD1 (5 bases). Trimming took off 3 bases at V and 3 bases at J, with 14 bases between the two ends. CDR3 length: 15 amino acids. The germline CDR1 and CDR2 sequences are KGHSH and LQKENI.

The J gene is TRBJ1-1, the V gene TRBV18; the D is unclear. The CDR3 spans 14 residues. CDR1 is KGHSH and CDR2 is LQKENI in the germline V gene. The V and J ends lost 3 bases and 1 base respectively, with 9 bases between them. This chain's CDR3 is CASSPPQPNTEAFF. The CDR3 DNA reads TGTGCCAGCTCACCCCCACAACCGAACACTGAAGCTTTCTTT.

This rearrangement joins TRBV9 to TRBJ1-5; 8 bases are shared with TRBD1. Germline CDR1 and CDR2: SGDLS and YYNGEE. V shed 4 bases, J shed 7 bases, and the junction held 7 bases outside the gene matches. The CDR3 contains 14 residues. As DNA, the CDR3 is TGTGCCAGCAGCCCCGGACAGGGCGAACAGCCCCAGCATTTT. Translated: CASSPGQGEQPQHF.

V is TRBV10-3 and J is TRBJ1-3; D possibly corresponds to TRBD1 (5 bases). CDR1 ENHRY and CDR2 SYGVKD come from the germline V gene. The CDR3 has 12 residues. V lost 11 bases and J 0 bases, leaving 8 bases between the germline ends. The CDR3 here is CAGGDSGNTIYF. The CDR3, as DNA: TGTGCCGGGGGGGACTCTGGAAACACCATATATTTT.

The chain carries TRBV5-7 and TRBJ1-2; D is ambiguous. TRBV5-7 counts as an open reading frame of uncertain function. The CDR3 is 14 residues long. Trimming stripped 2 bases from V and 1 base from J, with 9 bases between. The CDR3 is CASSLTEVNYGYTF. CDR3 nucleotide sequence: TGTGCCAGCAGCTTAACAGAAGTTAACTATGGCTACACCTTC.